The 21 T cell receptor beta chains below were found in one sample sequenced in a study of blood T cell repertoires in COVID-19. Method: immunoSEQ multiplex PCR; TCRdb's copy keeps in-frame clones and lacks some. The sample has fewer than 25,000 clones, 90% seen once. Source material: peripheral blood. The receptors stem from a man aged 70 or older with acute or convalescent COVID-19.

The CDR3 loop reads CASSQHFRRGTGKEAGQFF. The CDR3 DNA reads as TGTGCCAGCAGCCAACATTTTAGAAGAGGGACAGGGAAAGAAGCTGGGCAGTTCTTC. The chain has TRBV3-1 (or the pseudogene TRBV3-2) and TRBJ2-1; 9 nucleotides line up with TRBD1. The CDR3 length is 19 residues. The V gene end was trimmed by 2 bases and the J gene end by 12 bases; junction bases not matched to a gene: 23. Germline CDR1 and CDR2: LGHDT and YNNKEL (reference sequence).

This sequence joins TRBV18 and TRBJ1-4; D unresolved. Trimming took 4 bases from V and 2 from J, leaving 8 bases between them. Germline values: CDR1 KGHSH, CDR2 LQKENI. The CDR3 is 14 residues long. CDR3 sequence reads: CASSLLPTNEKLFF. In DNA form, the CDR3 reads TGTGCCAGCTCACTACTCCCTACTAATGAAAAACTGTTTTTT.

This chain uses TRBV4-3 with TRBJ2-6; 9 positions agree with TRBD2. Germline V CDR1 and CDR2: LGHNA, YSLEER. Germline trimming cut 0 bases from V and 0 bases from J; bases unmatched to any gene: 12. The CDR3 has 21 amino acids. As DNA, the CDR3 is TGCGCCAGCAGCCAAGATATGTTGTCTAGCGGGATCTTCTCTGGGGCCAACGTCCTGACTTTC. Encoded protein: CASSQDMLSSGIFSGANVLTF.

V usage is TRBV5-5 and J usage is TRBJ1-1; unclear D gene. CDR1 is SGHKS, CDR2 YYEKEE, per germline (reference sequence). Trimming cost V 0 bases and J 9 bases, with 6 bases left between them. This CDR3 is 11 amino acids long. The CDR3 sequence: CASSLDRQAFF. In nucleotides, the CDR3 is TGTGCCAGCAGCTTGGACAGACAAGCTTTCTTT.

V usage is TRBV2 and J usage is TRBJ2-7; 10 bases fit TRBD2. The germline CDR1 and CDR2 sequences are SNHLY and FYNNEI. V dropped 2 bases and J dropped 2; count of bases not matched to a gene: 12. CDR3 length: 18 amino acids. CDR3 loop: CASSEPIERTSGTYEQYF. The CDR3 nucleotides are TGTGCCAGCAGTGAACCTATCGAAAGGACTAGCGGTACCTACGAGCAGTACTTC.

This chain uses TRBV11-2 with TRBJ2-1; TRBD1 might be the D (7 bases). V lost 3 bases and J 2 bases, leaving 14 bases between the germline ends. The CDR3 is 16 amino acids. CDR1 and CDR2 (germline): SGHAT, FQNNGV. The CDR3: CASSFRETGTYNEQFF. The CDR3 DNA is TGTGCCAGCAGCTTCCGGGAGACAGGGACCTACAATGAGCAGTTCTTC.

The chain links TRBV29-1 to TRBJ1-4; D remains unclear. V was pared by 4 bases and J by 7 bases, with 13 bases between. Per the germline V gene, CDR1 is SQVTM and CDR2 is ANQGSEA. The CDR3 covers 13 residues. CDR3 nucleotide sequence: TGCAGCGTTGGGAGAGCGGGTGCTGAAAAACTGTTTTTT. Protein: CSVGRAGAEKLFF.

The chain couples TRBV7-2 to TRBJ2-2; 9 nucleotides align to TRBD1. Trimming removed 5 bases from V and 4 bases from J; junction bases left unmatched: 8. The CDR3 extends over 16 amino acids. CDR1 is SGHTA, CDR2 FQGNSA, per germline. The CDR3 is CASSRRTGERTGELFF. In DNA form, the CDR3 reads TGTGCCAGCAGCCGCCGGACAGGGGAGCGCACCGGGGAGCTGTTTTTT.

The chain is built from TRBV5-4 and TRBJ2-2, with 9 bases aligning to TRBD2. This CDR3 has 17 amino acids. V was pared by 2 bases and J by 3 bases, with 8 bases of the junction left unmatched. Germline loops: CDR1 SGHNT, CDR2 YYREEE (reference sequence). The CDR3, as DNA: TGTGCCAGCAGCTTCCGGATAGCGGGGGTGTACACCGGGGAGCTGTTTTTT. Protein: CASSFRIAGVYTGELFF. The variable domain in full, completed from reference TRBV5-4 and TRBJ2-2, reads ETGVTQSPTHLIKTRGQQVTLRCSSQSGHNTVSWYQQALGQGPQFIFQYYREEENGRGNFPPRFSGLQFPNYSSELNVNALELDDSALYLCASSFRIAGVYTGELFFGEGSRLTVL.

The chain combines TRBV19 with TRBJ1-5; TRBD1 might be the D (6 bases). The CDR3 covers 13 residues. Trimming took off 7 bases at V and 7 bases at J, with 14 bases between the two ends. CDR1 LNHDA and CDR2 SQIVND come from the germline V gene (reference sequence). The CDR3 loop reads CASKDNQGQPQHF. The CDR3 region has the DNA TGTGCCAGTAAGGATAATCAGGGGCAGCCCCAGCATTTT. Full variable domain (missing parts from reference TRBV19 and TRBJ1-5): DGGITQSPKYLFRKEGQNVTLSCEQNLNHDAMYWYRQDPGQGLRLIYYSQIVNDFQKGDIAEGYSVSREKKESFPLTVTSAQKNPTAFYLCASKDNQGQPQHFGDGTRLSIL.

The V call is TRBV7-9, the J call TRBJ1-1; D not resolved. This CDR3 is built from 12 residues. Germline CDR1 reads SEHNR; CDR2 reads FQNEAQ (reference sequence). Trimming left V 5 bases short and J 5 bases short, with 9 bases between. The CDR3 region is CASSPTRTEAFF. The CDR3 nucleotides read TGTGCCAGCAGCCCGACTCGGACTGAAGCTTTCTTT.

The chain has TRBV5-1 and TRBJ2-1; D perhaps matches TRBD2 (6 bases). V was trimmed by 1 base and J by 9 bases, leaving 11 bases between them. Germline values: CDR1 SGHRS, CDR2 YFSETQ. There are 13 residues in the CDR3. CDR3 DNA: TGCGCCAGCAGCTTGCCACTAGCTACTGAGCAGTTCTTC. The encoded protein is CASSLPLATEQFF.

The chain couples TRBV5-1 to TRBJ2-1; the match to TRBD2 covers 10 bases. V shed 5 bases and J 5 bases; nucleotides not matched to a gene: 7. CDR3 length equals 15 residues. Germline CDR1 is SGHRS and CDR2 is YFSETQ. CDR3: CASSLTSGFNNEQFF. In DNA, the CDR3 is TGCGCCAGCAGTTTGACTAGCGGGTTTAACAATGAGCAGTTCTTC.

This chain links TRBV24-1 with TRBJ1-5; TRBD1 is a possible D gene (6 bases). The CDR3 length is 17 residues. Looked up from germline, CDR1 is KGHDR and CDR2 is SFDVKD. V lost 4 bases and J lost 2, with 17 bases in between. CDR3 bases: TGTGCCACCAGTGACTCTCTAGGGGGGGTCGGCAATCAGCCCCAGCATTTT. This codes for CATSDSLGGVGNQPQHF.

The chain carries TRBV11-2 and TRBJ2-3, with 9 bases lining up with TRBD2. V lost 1 base, J lost 4 bases, and 9 bases stayed unmatched. Germline V gives CDR1 SGHAT, CDR2 FQNNGV. The length of the CDR3 is 17 residues. For the CDR3, the DNA is TGTGCCAGCAGCTTAGGCCCCTTAGCGGGAGTATCAGATACGCAGTATTTT. Its protein is CASSLGPLAGVSDTQYF.

On this clone itself: A junction end diverges from the germline sequence, so it may reflect a read error. The chain carries TRBV27 and TRBJ2-3; 12 nucleotides agree with TRBD2. Germline loops: CDR1 MNHEY, CDR2 SMNVEV (reference sequence). The CDR3 covers 13 residues. The CDR3 bases are TGTGCCAGCAGTATCCTAGCGGGAGGGCCTCTGAATTTT. It translates to CASSILAGGPLNF.

The rearrangement joins TRBV28 to TRBJ1-4; 8 nucleotides agree with TRBD1. The germline V gene encodes CDR1 MDHEN and CDR2 SYDVKM. The CDR3 spans 14 residues. V shed 5 bases and J 7 bases; nucleotides not matched to a gene: 6. The CDR3 sequence is CASSTGGLGEKLFF. In DNA form, the CDR3 reads TGTGCCAGCAGTACAGGGGGTTTAGGTGAAAAACTGTTTTTT.

The genes are TRBV19 and TRBJ1-5, with D possibly matching TRBD1 (6 bases). Germline V gene lookup returns CDR1 LNHDA and CDR2 SQIVND (reference sequence). V lost 5 bases and J lost 1, with 15 bases in between. The CDR3 is made up of 16 amino acids. For the CDR3, the DNA is TGTGCCAGTAGTTTTAACTCCAGGGGCAGCAATCAGCCCCAGCATTTT. Protein sequence: CASSFNSRGSNQPQHF.

The chain uses TRBV19 and TRBJ2-7; 13 bases map to TRBD2. Trimming took 4 bases from V and 3 from J; bases not matched to a gene: 9. The germline V gene encodes CDR1 LNHDA and CDR2 SQIVND (reference sequence). The CDR3 is made up of 17 amino acids. The CDR3 protein is CASSTGLAGDYLYEQYF. The CDR3 DNA follows: TGTGCCAGTAGTACCGGACTAGCGGGGGACTACCTCTACGAGCAGTACTTC.

The chain uses TRBV19 and TRBJ1-3; no definite D call. Germline CDR1 is LNHDA and CDR2 is SQIVND (reference sequence). This CDR3 contains 12 residues. Trimming cost V 3 bases and J 3 bases, with 3 bases left between them. CDR3 residues: CASSINGNTIYF. As DNA, the CDR3 is TGTGCCAGTAGTATTAATGGAAACACCATATATTTT.

The chain joins TRBV5-5 to TRBJ2-7; TRBD2 matches at 11 bases. CDR3 length: 17 amino acids. V lost 6 bases and J lost 2; bases outside the gene matches: 13. In germline, CDR1 is SGHKS, CDR2 YYEKEE (reference sequence). The CDR3 sequence is CASTETPGTSGTYEQYF. Here the CDR3 DNA reads TGTGCCAGCACTGAGACCCCCGGGACTAGCGGAACCTACGAGCAGTACTTC.